The 24 T cell receptor beta chains below come from one sample, sequenced in a study of human T cells and chemical hapten exposure (dated by TCRdb to the early 2020s). The time point label corresponds to: pre-sensitization, week 0. The intended sense of this specimen's treatment or condition label: therapeutic diphenylcyclopropenone sensitization with weekly scalp DPC. The library was built by means of RACE. The sequencing machine was a NextSeq 500. TCRdb itself trimmed the public reads at Q25 with fastp, ran MiXCR and retained productive beta chains. Every distinct CDR3 protein forms one entry, paired with its most common genes and DNA. The sample has fewer than 300,000 distinct CDR3 sequences on record, approximately 8.6% of them singletons. The leading ten clones occupy under 2.5% of the sample. This specimen was whole blood, taken in connection with sensitization to the hapten diphenylcyclopropenone (DPC). The receptors stem from a woman between 40 and 55 years old with alopecia areata. Some clones in this sample may be carry-over from other donors' samples.

This clonotype turned up a few times. This chain joins TRBV6-5 and TRBJ1-5; tentative D call: TRBD1 (5 bases). The CDR3 has 14 amino acids. V was shortened by 6 bases and J by 4 bases, with 13 bases between the two germline ends. From germline, CDR1 is MNHEY and CDR2 SVGAGI. The DNA for the CDR3 is TGTGCCAGCAGGGCCACAGGTCCGAATCAGCCCCAGCATTTT. Its protein is CASRATGPNQPQHF.

The rearrangement joins TRBV20-1 to TRBJ1-1, with D perhaps TRBD1 (5 bases). The CDR3 runs 13 residues. Germline V CDR1 and CDR2: DFQATT, SNEGSKA (reference sequence). V lost 0 bases and J lost 3, with 8 bases in between. The CDR3 sequence is CSAREGGDTEAFF. The DNA of the CDR3 is TGCAGTGCTAGAGAGGGAGGGGACACTGAAGCTTTCTTT.

J is TRBJ2-7 and V is TRBV5-1; tentatively, D is TRBD2 (5 bases). V dropped 6 bases and J dropped 2 bases, with 9 bases sitting between them. The CDR3 length is 12 residues. Germline CDR1 is SGHRS and CDR2 is YFSETQ. The CDR3 region is CASNEGPYEQYF. CDR3 sequence (DNA): TGCGCCAGCAATGAGGGCCCCTACGAGCAGTACTTC.

This clonotype was detected only a few times. The rearrangement joins TRBV5-1 to TRBJ1-4, with 9 bases fitting TRBD1. In germline, CDR1 is SGHRS, CDR2 YFSETQ. The trim removed 2 bases at V and 7 bases at J, leaving 3 bases unmatched. The CDR3 contains 14 residues. The CDR3 reads CASSFGTGSEKLFF. As DNA, the CDR3 is TGCGCCAGCAGCTTCGGGACAGGGTCTGAAAAACTGTTTTTT.

This clonotype has more than one count but fewer than ten. J is TRBJ2-5 and V is TRBV11-1; TRBD1 matches at 7 bases. With 3 bases clipped from V and 3 bases from J, the junction kept 1 base outside the gene matches. The CDR3 runs to 13 residues. Germline values: CDR1 SGHAT, CDR2 FQDESV (reference sequence). CDR3 sequence: CASSFRGKETQYF. The CDR3 nucleotides read TGTGCCAGCAGCTTCAGGGGGAAAGAGACCCAGTACTTC.

CDR3 bases: TGTGCCAGCCAAAACGGGCTAGCGGGGACTTCCTACGAGCAGTACTTC. Its protein product is CASQNGLAGTSYEQYF. The chain combines TRBV28 with TRBJ2-7, with TRBD2 matching 9 bases. With 8 bases clipped from V and 1 base from J, the junction kept 12 bases outside the gene matches. CDR3 length equals 16 residues. CDR1 is MDHEN and CDR2 is SYDVKM in the germline V gene.

This chain links TRBV6-2 or TRBV6-3 with TRBJ1-2; D is perhaps TRBD1 (5 bases). The CDR3 extends over 14 amino acids. V dropped 4 bases and J dropped 5 bases, with 14 bases sitting between them. CDR1 is MNHEY, CDR2 SVGEGT, per germline. CDR3 amino acids: CASSSRGNKYGYTF. CDR3 sequence (DNA): TGTGCCAGCAGTTCGAGGGGCAATAAGTATGGCTACACCTTC.

The chain joins TRBV6-1 to TRBJ1-6; no clear D gene. Trimming removed 3 bases at V and 10 bases at J, with 13 bases between. This CDR3 is 14 amino acids long. The V gene's germline CDR1 is MNHNS and CDR2 SASEGT. In DNA form, the CDR3 reads TGTGCCAGCAGTGACATCGAAGGGAGGTCACCCCTCCACTTT. Its translation: CASSDIEGRSPLHF.

The chain employs TRBV4-2 and TRBJ2-7; 7 positions match TRBD1. The CDR3 runs to 12 residues. The J segment lost 1 base and the V segment lost 8 bases, leaving 2 bases of the junction unmatched. Per germline, CDR1 LGHNA and CDR2 YNFKEQ. The CDR3 here is CASGGQSYEQYF. The CDR3 region has the DNA TGTGCCAGCGGGGGACAGTCCTACGAGCAGTACTTC.

The chain carries TRBV9 and TRBJ2-7; the D gene is possibly TRBD1 (6 bases). The CDR3 spans 14 residues. The V gene lost 2 bases and the J gene lost 6 bases, with 15 bases spanning the gap. The germline gives CDR1 SGDLS, CDR2 YYNGEE. The CDR3 is CASSVSGTLGEQYF. In DNA form, the CDR3 reads TGTGCCAGCAGCGTTTCCGGGACACTAGGCGAGCAGTACTTC.

The table lists this clonotype with many counts. In DNA form, the CDR3 reads TGTGCCAGCGACCTCAACCCCCTAAAGAGCTCTGGGGCCAACGTCCTGACTTTC. It specifies CASDLNPLKSSGANVLTF. The chain combines TRBV6-2 or TRBV6-3 with TRBJ2-6, with D unclear. Trimming pared 8 bases from V and 0 bases from J, leaving 20 bases between. Germline V gives CDR1 MNHEY, CDR2 SVGEGT. This CDR3 has 18 residues.

The chain combines TRBV5-1 with TRBJ1-2, with D possibly being TRBD1 (5 bases). Germline V gives CDR1 SGHRS, CDR2 YFSETQ. V was cut by 4 bases and J by 1 base, with 11 bases left in between. The length of the CDR3 is 14 residues. The CDR3 is CASSPGTVNYGYTF. In DNA, the CDR3 is TGCGCCAGCAGCCCTGGGACCGTTAACTATGGCTACACCTTC. The variable domain in full, with the rest retrieved from reference TRBV5-1 and TRBJ1-2, is KAGVTQTPRYLIKTRGQQVTLSCSPISGHRSVSWYQQTPGQGLQFLFEYFSETQRNKGNFPGRFSGRQFSNSRSEMNVSTLELGDSALYLCASSPGTVNYGYTFGSGTRLTVV.

This clonotype was counted only a few times. This chain links TRBV5-4 with TRBJ1-1; D not certain. This CDR3 is built from 14 residues. Germline values: CDR1 SGHNT, CDR2 YYREEE (reference sequence). Trimming shortened V by 0 bases and J by 1 base, and 7 bases separated the two germline ends. For the CDR3, the DNA is TGTGCCAGCAGCTTGGAGGTTACGAACACTGAAGCTTTCTTT. Protein product: CASSLEVTNTEAFF.

This clonotype was counted only a few times. This chain uses TRBV27 with TRBJ2-7, with 11 bases aligning to TRBD2. Losses at the gene ends were 5 bases for V and 5 bases for J; bases not matched to a gene: 17. The CDR3 runs 18 residues. The germline CDR1 and CDR2 sequences are MNHEY and SMNVEV (reference sequence). CDR3 in DNA: TGTGCCAGCAGTAACCGACTAGCGGGGCCCGGTCGGGGTCACGAGCAGTACTTC. This gives the protein CASSNRLAGPGRGHEQYF.

The V call is TRBV28, the J call TRBJ1-6; D gene unclear. Germline CDR1 and CDR2: MDHEN and SYDVKM. V lost 7 bases to trimming and J lost 9 bases, with 19 bases between them. The CDR3 is made up of 15 amino acids. CDR3 sequence: CASTLQWGLSSPLHF. CDR3 DNA sequence: TGTGCCAGCACCCTGCAATGGGGTCTCAGTTCACCCCTCCACTTT.

This clonotype was recorded at least ten times. This sequence joins TRBV7-2 and TRBJ2-2; D might be TRBD1 (5 bases). The germline gives CDR1 SGHTA, CDR2 FQGNSA. The CDR3 has 12 residues. V was shortened by 5 bases and J by 6 bases, with 7 bases between the two germline ends. CDR3 in amino acids: CASSPGPGELFF. The CDR3 nucleotides are TGTGCCAGCAGCCCAGGGCCCGGGGAGCTGTTTTTT.

The chain recombines TRBV12-3 or TRBV12-4 with TRBJ1-4, with 7 bases that match TRBD1. V lost 6 bases, J lost 4 bases, and 5 bases stayed unmatched. There are 14 residues in the CDR3. The CDR3 DNA follows: TGTGCCAGCAGCAAAAACAGGGGTAATGAAAAACTGTTTTTT. The encoded protein is CASSKNRGNEKLFF.

Of note for this clonotype: Since the CDR3 does not end with the conserved phenylalanine or tryptophan, this likely comes from a read error. This rearrangement joins TRBV6-1 to TRBJ2-1; 7 bases fit TRBD2. Germline V gene lookup returns CDR1 MNHNS and CDR2 SASEGT. With 5 bases clipped from V and 9 bases from J, the junction kept 10 bases outside the gene matches. The CDR3 contains 14 residues. In DNA form, the CDR3 reads TGTGCCAGCAGTCCTAGCGGAGTAAACGGTGAGCAGTTCATC. Protein: CASSPSGVNGEQFI.

This CDR3 is CASSPFEREPNEQFF. The CDR3 nucleotides read TGTGCCAGCAGCCCATTCGAACGGGAGCCCAATGAGCAGTTCTTC. The chain employs TRBV3-2 and TRBJ2-1; TRBD2 is the table's D call, not checked against the DNA. TRBV3-2 corresponds to a pseudogene. CDR3 length: 15 residues.

There are many counts of this clonotype. The rearrangement links TRBV20-1 to TRBJ2-7; 11 nucleotides agree with TRBD1. The CDR3 contains 13 residues. The ends lost 4 bases at V and 3 bases at J; junction bases unmatched: 2. Germline V gene lookup returns CDR1 DFQATT and CDR2 SNEGSKA (reference sequence). The CDR3 coding sequence is TGCAGTGCTACCGGGACAGGGGGCTACGAGCAGTACTTC. The encoded protein is CSATGTGGYEQYF.

This clonotype was observed many times. The chain links TRBV28 to TRBJ2-3; no reliable D call. This CDR3 contains 9 residues. Trimming took off 8 bases at V and 7 bases at J, with 4 bases between the two ends. The germline V gene has CDR1 MDHEN and CDR2 SYDVKM. CDR3 bases: TGTGCCAGCGGGAATACGCAGTATTTT. As protein: CASGNTQYF. The variable domain in full, with the rest retrieved from reference TRBV28 and TRBJ2-3, is DVKVTQSSRYLVKRTGEKVFLECVQDMDHENMFWYRQDPGLGLRLIYFSYDVKMKEKGDIPEGYSVSREKKERFSLILESASTNQTSMYLCASGNTQYFGPGTRLTVL.

This clonotype has just a few counts. Written as DNA, the CDR3 is TGTGCCAGCAGCCTTTACTACCAGGGTGGTCAGCCCCAGCATTTT. It translates to CASSLYYQGGQPQHF. The rearrangement uses TRBV7-2 and TRBJ1-5; possibly TRBD1 for D (5 bases). V lost 5 bases, J lost 6 bases, and 17 bases lay in between. Per the germline V gene, CDR1 is SGHTA and CDR2 is FQGNSA. The CDR3 runs to 15 residues.

This sequence joins TRBV28 and TRBJ2-1; tentatively, D is TRBD1 (6 bases). The CDR3 extends over 13 amino acids. The ends were cut back, 3 bases at V and 7 bases at J, with 10 bases in the middle. The germline gives CDR1 MDHEN, CDR2 SYDVKM. CDR3 DNA: TGTGCCAGCAGTTTCAGGGGTTGGAATGAGCAGTTCTTC. Translating gives CASSFRGWNEQFF.

The chain uses TRBV7-2 and TRBJ2-5; maybe TRBD1 (6 bases). V lost 1 base, J lost 7 bases, and 7 bases lay in between. This CDR3 contains 12 residues. Germline V CDR1 and CDR2: SGHTA, FQGNSA. In DNA, the CDR3 is TGTGCCAGCAGCTTAGAGGACAGGACCCAGTACTTC. Encoded protein: CASSLEDRTQYF.